This TCR beta chain was captured by sequencing in a study of blood T cell repertoires in COVID-19 (dated by TCRdb to the early 2020s). In terms of the full investigation: Collaborator samples came from the United States, Italy and Spain and covered acute and convalescent phases of COVID-19. The prospective study material was composed of cDNA or gDNA derived from T cells, B-cell-depleted T cells, or PBMCs. Subjects who had been exposed to COVID-19, were actively infected with it, or had recovered from it provided the deeply sampled blood TCRbeta repertoires that made up the dataset. The repertoires were made available in a free public database intended to serve as a resource for research on the immune response to SARS-CoV-2. Samples were obtained from the ongoing ImmuneRACE study (first 160 participants) and from approximately 1,200 subjects provided by 6 global collaborators. Sample metadata almost always included a de-identified subject ID, COVID-19 status, age in years and sex. Where available, HLA class I and class II types were taken from metadata supplied by the sample provider and were not determined by assay-based typing.

V drops 8 bases and J drops 8 bases, leaving 22 bases in between. Reading from cysteine to phenylalanine, the CDR3 counts 16 amino acids. The read is trimmed to its CDR3 DNA, 48 bases read in frame from base 1. Reading the germline V gene (reference sequence) gives CDR1 LGHDT and CDR2 YNNKEL. On this clone: The target of this receptor is not known. Base qualities were left out, and no much larger clone turns up one base away.

TCRbeta CDR3 regions were amplified from genomic DNA using the immunoSEQ Assay, a bias-controlled multiplex PCR. For the original study's pipeline: The number of nucleated cells in each sample was estimated by amplification of reference gene primers within the assay. To quantify the absolute abundance of each unique TCRbeta CDR3 rearrangement, sequence reads were collapsed and filtered. Productive Simpson clonality was computed per sample as the square root of Simpson's diversity index over productive rearrangements. Drawn from immuneACCESS, this table holds only the in-frame rearrangements with V and J called that TCRdb kept. Clones are partly lost; checked studies trace under half to an unresolved V gene and leave the rest unexplained. V, J and clone size derive from that table, while D and trimming were established from the DNA sequence. In this sample the table shows about 59,000 clones, roughly 87% of which occur a single time. The top ten clonotypes cover 5% to 6.5% of the sample.

Overall results and qualifications from the work: Clinical and demographic metadata were provided uncurated, with the amount varying by source and participant.

The collaborating institutions used their own protocols to collect whole blood in K2EDTA tubes. For TCRbeta analysis, collaborators shipped samples in one of three forms: frozen whole blood, isolated PBMCs, or DNA extracted from either of those sample types. The sequencing sample was made of peripheral blood. The receptor comes from a man aged 80 or over in a cohort sampled during active COVID-19. The rearrangement joined TRBV3-1 (or the pseudogene TRBV3-2) to TRBJ1-6; a tentative D match to TRBD1 spans 5 bases. The sequence in DNA is TGTGCCAGCGTAGTAGGGGCCCGGAGCTTAGATTCACCCCTCCACTTT. Translated, it reads CASVVGARSLDSPLHF.